This T cell receptor (beta chain) was recovered during a study of cytomegalovirus exposure and HLA in healthy donors. This clone was seen more than once but under ten times. Its matching antigen is unknown. Use of 60 Vbeta and 13 Jbeta primers characterized the PCR. Profiled with immunoSEQ multiplex PCR; TCRdb holds only in-frame clones, not every one. The table records 100,000 or so clones, about four fifths of them present only once. CDR3 length equals 16 residues. Per the germline V gene, CDR1 is MNHEY and CDR2 is SVGAGI. The V and J ends lost 0 bases and 5 bases, in that order; junction bases with no gene match: 7. Overall study results and limits: Sequencing depth across donors, presence/absence analyses assumed, was roughly uniform. Fewer N-insertions than the 666-donor mean were reportedly shown by an Asian-associated ancestry cluster in a later analysis. The study listed 150 to 200 cytomegalovirus-associated TCR beta chains.

Sequencing used PBMCs. The receptor comes from a woman aged 40 to 55 in good health and CMV-seronegative. This chain joins TRBV6-5 and TRBJ2-5; the match to TRBD2 covers 9 bases. The CDR3 spells CASSYSTAGGRETQYF. CDR3 in DNA: TGTGCCAGCAGTTACTCGACGGCGGGGGGGCGTGAGACCCAGTACTTC.